This T cell receptor (beta chain) was profiled in a study of shared clonotypes between healthy human individuals. This clone has a single count. Assay used: immunoSEQ multiplex PCR; TCRdb lists only in-frame clones, some missing. This table holds hundreds of thousands of clones, roughly three quarters found once. CDR1 and CDR2 (germline): SGHRS, YFSETQ. The CDR3 length is 16 residues. V lost 0 bases to trimming and J lost 1 base, with 10 bases between them. J is TRBJ2-2 and V is TRBV5-1, with a possible D match to TRBD2 (6 bases). Sequencing was performed on PBMCs. This receptor was identified in a woman aged 40 to 49 in good health. Some clones in this sample may be carry-over from other donors' samples. For the CDR3, the DNA is TGCGCCAGCAGCTTGGGGGTAGCGGTGAACACCGGGGAGCTGTTTTTT. Its translation is CASSLGVAVNTGELFF. Variable domain in full (rest from reference TRBV5-1 and TRBJ2-2): KAGVTQTPRYLIKTRGQQVTLSCSPISGHRSVSWYQQTPGQGLQFLFEYFSETQRNKGNFPGRFSGRQFSNSRSEMNVSTLELGDSALYLCASSLGVAVNTGELFFGEGSRLTVL.